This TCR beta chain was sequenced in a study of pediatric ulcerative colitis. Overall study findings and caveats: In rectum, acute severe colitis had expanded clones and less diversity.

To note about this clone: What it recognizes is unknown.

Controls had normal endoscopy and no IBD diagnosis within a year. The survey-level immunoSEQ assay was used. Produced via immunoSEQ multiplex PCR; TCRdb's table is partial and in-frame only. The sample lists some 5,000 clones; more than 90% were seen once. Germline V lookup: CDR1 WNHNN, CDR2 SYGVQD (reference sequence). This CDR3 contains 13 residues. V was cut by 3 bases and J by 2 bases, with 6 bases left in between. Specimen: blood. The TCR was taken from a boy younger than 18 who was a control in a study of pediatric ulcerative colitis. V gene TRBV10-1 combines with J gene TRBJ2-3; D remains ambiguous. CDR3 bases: TGCGCCAGCAGTGAAGAGACCACAGATACGCAGTATTTT. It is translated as CASSEETTDTQYF.